The 10 T cell receptor beta chains given below trace back to one sample, sequenced in a study of STAT5B mutations in CD4+ large granular lymphocyte leukemia. Clones were sequenced by immunoSEQ multiplex PCR, and TCRdb holds only the in-frame ones, with some missing. The table lists tens of thousands of clones, just under 75% of them singletons. What was sequenced was CD4+ T cells from blood buffy coats. The receptors originated from a human donor in good health.

A few counts support this clone. The CDR3 bases are TGCGCCAGCAGCCCTGGACGAAGTAGGTGGTTCTTC. Its protein product is CASSPGRSRWFF. This sequence joins TRBV5-1 and TRBJ2-1; D is unresolved. This CDR3 is built from 12 residues. Per germline, CDR1 SGHRS and CDR2 YFSETQ. V lost 4 bases and J lost 15, with 17 bases in between.

The J gene is TRBJ1-5, the V gene TRBV27; no definite D call. CDR3 length: 14 residues. Trimming stripped 3 bases from V and 3 bases from J, with 9 bases between. Germline V gene data show CDR1 as MNHEY and CDR2 as SMNVEV (reference sequence). The CDR3 loop reads CASSFRGYNQPQHF. The CDR3 DNA reads TGTGCCAGCAGTTTTAGAGGGTACAATCAGCCCCAGCATTTT.

This rearrangement joins TRBV7-2 to TRBJ2-7; no reliable D call. This CDR3 contains 12 residues. Germline-derived CDR1 and CDR2 are SGHTA and FQGNSA. Trimming pared 3 bases from V and 6 bases from J, leaving 9 bases between. The CDR3 DNA reads TGTGCCAGCAGCTTCTCGCTGGCCGAGCAGTACTTC. Protein sequence: CASSFSLAEQYF.

The V call is TRBV6-1, the J call TRBJ2-7, with 7 bases aligning to TRBD2. The CDR3 totals 16 residues. Germline V CDR1 and CDR2: MNHNS, SASEGT. The trim removed 0 bases at V and 3 bases at J, leaving 8 bases unmatched. CDR3 bases: TGTGCCAGCAGTGAAGCGGGAGGGGCTGGAAACTACGAGCAGTACGTC. Its protein product is CASSEAGGAGNYEQYV.

The chain links TRBV5-1 to TRBJ2-1; 7 nucleotides match TRBD1. Germline V gene data show CDR1 as SGHRS and CDR2 as YFSETQ. The CDR3 covers 15 residues. The ends lost 4 bases at V and 6 bases at J; junction bases unmatched: 10. CDR3 amino acids: CASSRGTAEGNEQFF. The CDR3 region has the DNA TGCGCCAGCAGCAGGGGGACAGCCGAGGGCAATGAGCAGTTCTTC.

Concerning this clone itself: Other DNA sequences in this specimen translate into the identical CDR3. The chain carries TRBV10-2 and TRBJ1-5; unclear D gene. This CDR3 has 15 residues. Between the trimmed V and J ends, which lost 2 bases and 2 bases, there was a span of 10 bases. The germline CDR1 and CDR2 sequences are WSHSY and SAAADI. CDR3 amino acids: CASSESGHRNQPQHF. For the CDR3, the DNA is TGCGCCAGCAGTGAGAGTGGGCACCGCAATCAGCCCCAGCATTTT.

The V call is TRBV6-5, the J call TRBJ2-4; the match to TRBD1 covers 8 bases. From germline, CDR1 is MNHEY and CDR2 SVGAGI. V gave up 4 bases and J gave up 10 bases; unmatched junction bases: 15. This CDR3 spans 16 amino acids. CDR3 nucleotides: TGTGCCAGCAGTTCCGGACAGGGTGGACAAAAACGTATTCAGTACTTC. Translating it yields CASSSGQGGQKRIQYF.

This clone was recorded once. The CDR3: CATLRGSQETQYF. The CDR3 nucleotides are TGTGCCACCCTACGGGGGAGCCAAGAGACCCAGTACTTC. J is TRBJ2-5 and V is TRBV2; D may be TRBD2 (6 bases). This CDR3 comprises 13 residues. Germline V gene lookup returns CDR1 SNHLY and CDR2 FYNNEI. Trimming pared 10 bases from V and 1 base from J, leaving 13 bases between.

This clone is medium-sized within its sample. The chain combines TRBV7-2 with TRBJ2-7, with D possibly being TRBD1 (6 bases). Per the germline V gene, CDR1 is SGHTA and CDR2 is FQGNSA. Trimming left V 8 bases short and J 2 bases short, with 13 bases between. CDR3 size: 13 residues. The CDR3 protein is CASYWDTTYEQYV. DNA of the CDR3: TGTGCCAGCTACTGGGACACTACCTACGAGCAGTACGTC.

This chain connects TRBV19 to TRBJ2-7, with D unresolved. V lost 0 bases to trimming and J lost 9 bases, with 15 bases between them. The CDR3 consists of 14 residues. Germline V CDR1 and CDR2: LNHDA, SQIVND (reference sequence). The CDR3 loop is CASSIEAMRSGQYV. CDR3 nucleotide sequence: TGTGCCAGTAGTATAGAGGCCATGAGATCGGGGCAGTACGTC.